This T cell receptor beta chain was captured in a study of human T cells and chemical hapten exposure. General study results and limits: TCRs above 1 in 1000 frequency did not change with DPC sensitization.

In TCRdb, the RACE reads were re-called with MiXCR into one record per CDR3 protein. The sample gives roughly 90,000 distinct CDR3 sequences, 9.6% of which show up once; approximately 3.9% is in the top ten. The CDR3 has 16 residues. CDR1 and CDR2 (germline): MNHNS, SASEGT. V was shortened by 4 bases and J by 3 bases, with 18 bases between the two germline ends. Turning to this clonotype: Its antigen is undetermined.

Indicated time point: pre-sensitization, week 0. The treatment was: therapeutic diphenylcyclopropenone sensitization with weekly scalp DPC. The clonotype originates from a woman aged 40 to 50 with alopecia areata. Some clones in this sample may be carry-over from other donors' samples. The source material was whole blood, sampled in connection with sensitization to the hapten diphenylcyclopropenone (DPC). The rearrangement joins TRBV6-1 to TRBJ2-5; possible D gene TRBD2, 5 bases. The DNA of the CDR3 is TGTGCCAGCAGTGTCGGACTCTTAGACACTAAAGAGACCCAGTACTTC. Residues: CASSVGLLDTKETQYF.